These T cell receptor beta chains were read from a single sample in a study of T cells in Graves' hyperthyroidism and ophthalmopathy. TCRdb processed the multiplex PCR reads anew with MiXCR; each CDR3 protein has one entry. The profile shows more than 300,000 distinct CDR3 sequences, about 18% of them singletons. The sequenced material came from blood. These receptors originate from a woman under 40 with Graves' hyperthyroidism that later progressed to Graves' ophthalmopathy. Both conserved end residues are part of each CDR3.

v_gene,j_gene,CDR3aa
TRBV12-3/TRBV12-4,TRBJ2-3,CASSSYSISGRVTDTQYF
TRBV18,TRBJ1-1,CASSPLDRRGTEAFF
TRBV28,TRBJ2-7,CASSPDSESYEQYF
TRBV7-8,TRBJ2-7,CASSGVGRSYEQYF
TRBV11-3,TRBJ2-7,CASSLNWGGQDEQYF
TRBV27,TRBJ2-3,CASSRDTSTDTQYF
TRBV12-3/TRBV12-4,TRBJ2-3,CASSFYSGTSTDTQYF
TRBV7-2,TRBJ1-1,CASSKRGWNTEAFF
TRBV5-1,TRBJ2-3,CASSLAPNTDTQYF
TRBV27,TRBJ2-2,CASSFRPPGRGEGTGELFF
TRBV7-6,TRBJ2-2,CASSLGHNTGELFF
TRBV6-1,TRBJ1-1,CASSADTTATEAFF
TRBV2,TRBJ2-1,CASLTGVRYNEQFF
TRBV19,TRBJ1-1,CASSIRDTEAFF
TRBV28,TRBJ2-7,CASSVSELRDYEQYF
TRBV20-1,TRBJ2-1,CSARDTLRVTPGVYANEQFF
TRBV20-1,TRBJ2-1,CSARAQAGGPEQFF
TRBV28,TRBJ2-7,CASSRLADTYEQYF
TRBV20-1,TRBJ2-7,CSANEGGRGRYEQYF
TRBV30,TRBJ1-5,CAWREGSNQPQHF
TRBV28,TRBJ2-7,CASSSGTSGSFLYEQYF
TRBV7-9,TRBJ2-7,CASSFGQDRGYEQYF
TRBV19,TRBJ2-3,CASSSPPGTPLSDTQYF
TRBV7-9,TRBJ2-3,CASSFTSGDHTSTDTQYF
TRBV2,TRBJ1-5,CASGTGYGNQPQHF
TRBV10-2,TRBJ2-7,CASRRTGERQYF
TRBV5-4,TRBJ1-1,CASSDRTGGNTEAFF
TRBV27,TRBJ2-3,CASSTSGISRSTQYF
TRBV11-3,TRBJ2-3,CASSFTGFGPQYF
TRBV27,TRBJ1-5,CASSPYSGNQPQHF
TRBV28,TRBJ1-2,CASRDLQGVGYTF
TRBV28,TRBJ2-1,CASSLHWRGNEQFF
TRBV14,TRBJ2-1,CASSQDAGGGFQYEQFF
TRBV6-1,TRBJ1-6,CASSEFDGRNSPLHF
TRBV7-9,TRBJ2-1,CASSLTGLAGGSFF
TRBV19,TRBJ1-4,CASSLNSRTVEKLFF
TRBV7-8,TRBJ2-7,CASSMDREFREQYF
TRBV2,TRBJ2-1,CASSESASLNEQFF
TRBV6-5,TRBJ1-5,CASSYGQGRNQPQHF
TRBV5-1,TRBJ2-7,CASSCGRRYEQYF
TRBV11-3,TRBJ2-5,CASSSSLDRVGGTQYF